This T cell receptor beta chain came from a study of shared clonotypes between healthy human individuals. Looking at the study overall: Each donor contributed plates that comprised three CD4 naive, three CD4 memory, two CD8 naive and one CD8 memory. Regarding the study as a whole: At large depth, rarefaction still showed sorted-subset sequencing to be incomplete. Among non-shared clonotypes, generation probabilities were lower than among those shared by all four donors.

A note on this clone: The antigen is not known. The same CDR3 arises from other DNA sequences in this sample as well.

CD8 cells regarded as naive lacked CD45RO, were positively chosen for CCR7, and omitted terminally differentiated effector memory CD45RA+ cells. At a deep level, the assay was run. Repertoires were generated with immunoSEQ multiplex PCR, while TCRdb's copy carries only in-frame clones and drops some. The sample lists about 680,000 clones, 92% seen once, with approximately 25% in the top ten. The CDR3 is 15 amino acids. V dropped 0 bases and J dropped 4; count of bases not matched to a gene: 3. Germline values: CDR1 MNHEY, CDR2 SMNVEV (reference sequence). The receptor was derived from a man between 25 and 39 years old in good health. Sequenced input: naive CD8+ T cells sorted from blood. The rearrangement joins TRBV27 to TRBJ2-1; TRBD2 matches at 7 bases. The DNA for the CDR3 is TGTGCCAGCAGTTTATCTCGGGGAGGGTACAATGAGCAGTTCTTC. It is translated as CASSLSRGGYNEQFF.